This TCR beta chain was observed in a study of human T cells and chemical hapten exposure. Study findings and constraints: Significantly more large CDR3 similarity clusters were formed by expanded TCRs than by controls.

The CDR3 runs 13 residues. Germline assignment: CDR1 MNHEY and CDR2 SVGEGT. The V segment lost 6 bases and the J segment 0 bases; nucleotides outside the gene matches: 2. Unique molecular identifiers were linked by the library to individual cDNA molecules. In the source study's methods: Per sample, the median was around 100,000 TCRs, with values from approximately 25,000 to 650,000. From the RACE reads, TCRdb called clonotypes with MiXCR, one entry per CDR3 protein. None of the V and J calls come from the authors' own analysis; TCRdb made them. Of more than 300,000 distinct CDR3 sequences in the sample, approximately 5.8% were seen once. In this sample, this clonotype turned up many times. The target antigen is unknown. Time point defined: pre-sensitization, week 0. Treatment in this sample: therapeutic diphenylcyclopropenone sensitization with weekly scalp DPC.

The sequencing used whole blood, collected in connection with sensitization to the hapten diphenylcyclopropenone (DPC). This TCR was recovered from a woman in her late teens or twenties with alopecia areata. Some clones in this sample may be carry-over from other donors' samples. The chain carries TRBV6-2 or TRBV6-3 and TRBJ2-7; the match to TRBD1 covers 7 bases. The CDR3 loop reads CASRRDSSYEQYF. CDR3 nucleotide sequence: TGTGCCAGCAGAAGGGACAGCTCCTACGAGCAGTACTTC.